Listed below are T cell receptor beta chains from one sample, sequenced in a study of blood T cell repertoires in COVID-19. Sequencing was performed with immunoSEQ multiplex PCR; in TCRdb, only in-frame clones are kept and a portion is missing. In the table there are approximately 280,000 clones, 70% to 90% of which are singletons. Sequencing was performed on PBMCs or T cells enriched from blood (not recorded which). The origin of the receptors is a woman aged 40 to 50 who had recovered from COVID-19. CDR3s include the opening cysteine and the closing phenylalanine or tryptophan. D genes are given only for firm matches. Rows give clone size only sometimes, using once, few, many, or a class for an expanded clone.

J | size | V | D | DNA | CDR3
TRBJ1-6 | . | TRBV28 | . | TGTGCCAGCAGTCCCGGACTCACCCGACGCCTTAATTCACCCCTCCACTTT | CASSPGLTRRLNSPLHF
TRBJ1-1 | . | TRBV2 | . | TGTGCCAGCGGGTCGGGGGGCCGCACTGAAGCTTTCTTT | CASGSGGRTEAFF
TRBJ2-1 | . | TRBV10-2 | . | TGCGCCAGCAGTGACCCAGGGACTCCGGGGGAGCAGTTCTTC | CASSDPGTPGEQFF
TRBJ2-3 | . | TRBV6-5 | . | TGTGCCAGCCAGTCCGGGACTTGGCGCACAGATACGCAGTATTTT | CASQSGTWRTDTQYF
TRBJ2-5 | . | TRBV7-6 | TRBD2 | TGTGCCAGCAGCTCGGGGGTAAGGCTAGCGGGAGAGGAGACCCAGTACTTC | CASSSGVRLAGEETQYF
TRBJ2-1 | . | TRBV7-3 | TRBD2 | TGTGCCAGCAGCCCGTGGGGCGGGAGCGTCGATGAGCAGTTCTTC | CASSPWGGSVDEQFF
TRBJ2-7 | many | TRBV20-1 | TRBD1 | TGCAGTGCTAGTAAACACGGACAGGGAAACTACGAGCAGTACTTC | CSASKHGQGNYEQYF
TRBJ1-6 | . | TRBV27 | . | TGTGCCAGCAGTCCGGGAGGTTTTAATTCACCCCTCCACTTT | CASSPGGFNSPLHF
TRBJ2-2 | . | TRBV11-3 | . | TGTGCCAGCAGCTTAGCGGGCACCGGGGAGCTGTTTTTT | CASSLAGTGELFF
TRBJ2-7 | once | TRBV15 | TRBD2 | TGTGCCACCAGCCCAGGGACTAACTCCTACGAGCAGTACTTC | CATSPGTNSYEQYF
TRBJ2-3 | . | TRBV10-1 | TRBD2 | TGCGCCAGCCACGGGACTAGCGGGGCTTCTAGCACAGATACGCAGTATTTT | CASHGTSGASSTDTQYF
TRBJ2-7 | few | TRBV19 | TRBD2 | TGTGCCACCGGGACTAGCGTGGGCTACGAGCAGTACTTC | CATGTSVGYEQYF
TRBJ2-5 | . | TRBV28 | . | TGTGCCAGCACCCAGAGGGAGTTCCAAGAGACCCAGTACTTC | CASTQREFQETQYF
TRBJ2-5 | . | TRBV19 | . | TGTGCCAGTAGTCTTCGGACTGTGAGGGAGACCCAGTACTTC | CASSLRTVRETQYF
TRBJ2-1 | . | TRBV21-1 | . | TGTGCCAGCAGCTCCGAAAGGGAGATTCCCTCCTACAATGAGCAGTTCTTC | CASSSEREIPSYNEQFF